The next 26 T cell receptor beta chains were all read from a single sample in a study of PD-1 blockade in classical Hodgkin lymphoma. The table came from immunoSEQ multiplex PCR; TCRdb's copy has only in-frame clones and leaves some out. The data contain some 30,000 clones, roughly nine tenths of them seen just once; the ten biggest clones take up 0.95% to 1.5%. The sample's time point: newly diagnosed, previously untreated cHL patient sample. CD4+ T cells were purified from thawed PBMCs by magnetic negative selection. Sequencing was performed on CD4+ T cells from blood. The receptors originated from a human donor with classical Hodgkin lymphoma.

The V gene is TRBV4-1, the J gene TRBJ1-2, with 7 bases lining up with TRBD1. Trimming removed 4 bases from V and 8 bases from J; junction bases left unmatched: 22. This CDR3 comprises 18 residues. The germline CDR1 and CDR2 sequences are MGHRA and YSYEKL. In nucleotides, the CDR3 is TGCGCCAGCAGCCCTCGGGACAGTCTACGGTCGGGGTATGGAGGCTACACCTTC. It encodes CASSPRDSLRSGYGGYTF.

The chain uses TRBV25-1 and TRBJ1-1; 8 bases line up with TRBD1. This CDR3 contains 13 residues. Germline V gene sequence: CDR1 MGHDK, CDR2 SYGVNS. Trimming at V came to 6 bases and at J to 1 base, leaving 1 base not matched to a gene. CDR3 coding DNA: TGTGCCAGCAGAGGACAGGGGAACACTGAAGCTTTCTTT. Translated: CASRGQGNTEAFF.

The CDR3 region is CASGHQNTEAFF. CDR3 DNA: TGTGCCTCGGGACACCAAAACACTGAAGCTTTCTTT. This chain joins TRBV6-5 and TRBJ1-1, with D perhaps matching TRBD1 (6 bases). CDR1 is MNHEY and CDR2 is SVGAGI in the germline V gene. Trimming pared 11 bases from V and 2 bases from J, leaving 12 bases between. CDR3 length: 12 amino acids.

The rearrangement joins TRBV6-5 to TRBJ1-1; D possibly corresponds to TRBD1 (6 bases). Deletions cut 5 bases from V and 5 bases from J, with 12 bases between. The CDR3 length is 13 residues. Germline lookup yields CDR1 MNHEY and CDR2 SVGAGI. This CDR3 is CASSPFQGTEAFF. CDR3 sequence (DNA): TGTGCCAGCAGTCCCTTTCAGGGGACTGAAGCTTTCTTT.

The chain employs TRBV7-3 and TRBJ2-1; D call uncertain. This CDR3 has 15 residues. V shed 4 bases and J shed 0 bases, with 10 bases lying between them. CDR1 is SGHTA and CDR2 is FQGTGA in the germline V gene. The CDR3 region is CASSSLESSYNEQFF. CDR3 nucleotide sequence: TGTGCCAGCAGCTCCCTGGAGAGCTCCTACAATGAGCAGTTCTTC.

The chain uses TRBV15 and TRBJ1-4, with TRBD1 matching over 7 bases. The V and J ends lost 5 bases and 3 bases, in that order; junction bases with no gene match: 6. Germline V CDR1 and CDR2: LNHNV, YYDKDF (reference sequence). This CDR3 has 15 residues. CDR3 sequence: CATSRQGQANEKLFF. The CDR3 DNA is TGTGCCACCAGCCGACAGGGACAAGCTAATGAAAAACTGTTTTTT.

The chain has TRBV7-9 and TRBJ2-3; 11 bases line up with TRBD2. The germline V gene encodes CDR1 SEHNR and CDR2 FQNEAQ (reference sequence). The CDR3 sequence is 15 residues long. Germline trimming cut 4 bases from V and 0 bases from J; bases unmatched to any gene: 0. CDR3 DNA sequence: TGTGCCAGCAGCTGGACTAGCGGGAGCACAGATACGCAGTATTTT. It encodes CASSWTSGSTDTQYF.

The J gene is TRBJ1-2, the V gene TRBV6-1, with no clear D. Trimming cost V 1 base and J 8 bases, with 8 bases left between them. Germline V gene lookup returns CDR1 MNHNS and CDR2 SASEGT. This CDR3 contains 12 residues. The CDR3 here is CASSEGKEGYTF. Here the CDR3 DNA reads TGTGCCAGCAGTGAAGGAAAGGAAGGCTACACCTTC.

The sample holds one count of this clone. This rearrangement joins TRBV28 to TRBJ1-1; D is unclear. In germline, CDR1 is MDHEN, CDR2 SYDVKM. V gave up 7 bases and J gave up 1 base, with 7 bases separating them. The CDR3 consists of 12 residues. The CDR3 loop is CASNPANTEAFF. CDR3 coding DNA: TGTGCCAGCAACCCGGCGAACACTGAAGCTTTCTTT.

V gene TRBV2 combines with J gene TRBJ2-7, with 9 bases matching TRBD1. Germline CDR1 SNHLY, CDR2 FYNNEI. V lost 6 bases, J lost 0 bases, and 9 bases stayed unmatched. The CDR3 is 16 residues long. The CDR3, as DNA: TGTGCCAGCAGCCTTTACAGGGGGCATTCCTCCTACGAGCAGTACGTC. As protein: CASSLYRGHSSYEQYV.

This chain uses TRBV2 with TRBJ2-5, with 10 positions matching TRBD2. Germline CDR1 SNHLY, CDR2 FYNNEI. CDR3 size: 13 residues. The ends lost 8 bases at V and 4 bases at J; junction bases unmatched: 4. The chain's CDR3 is CASEREGRETQYF. CDR3 DNA: TGTGCCAGCGAGCGGGAGGGCCGAGAGACCCAGTACTTC. Variable domain in full (rest from reference TRBV2 and TRBJ2-5): EPEVTQTPSHQVTQMGQEVILRCVPISNHLYFYWYRQILGQKVEFLVSFYNNEISEKSEIFDDQFSVERPDGSNFTLKIRSTKLEDSAMYFCASEREGRETQYFGPGTRLLVL.

The chain joins TRBV9 to TRBJ1-5; a possible D gene is TRBD1 (5 bases). Germline V CDR1 and CDR2: SGDLS, YYNGEE. The CDR3 is 14 residues long. V dropped 3 bases and J dropped 2 bases, with 9 bases sitting between them. The CDR3 reads CASSADSGNQPQHF. The CDR3 coding sequence is TGTGCCAGCAGCGCAGACAGTGGCAATCAGCCCCAGCATTTT.

The chain has TRBV28 and TRBJ1-2; D is uncertain. CDR3 size: 14 residues. Trimming pared 3 bases from V and 4 bases from J, leaving 12 bases between. The germline gives CDR1 MDHEN, CDR2 SYDVKM. The CDR3 spells CASSFFGGLYGYTF. CDR3 sequence (DNA): TGTGCCAGCAGTTTCTTTGGCGGCCTCTATGGCTACACCTTC.

V gene TRBV5-1 combines with J gene TRBJ1-4, with D maybe TRBD1 (5 bases). CDR3 length: 14 amino acids. Trimming removed 4 bases from V and 6 bases from J, with 13 bases in between. Germline assignment: CDR1 SGHRS and CDR2 YFSETQ. CDR3 nucleotides: TGCGCCAGCAGCCTAGACAGACGAGATGAAAAACTGTTTTTT. As protein: CASSLDRRDEKLFF.

J is TRBJ2-3 and V is TRBV7-2; maybe TRBD2 (5 bases). Trimming took off 5 bases at V and 6 bases at J, with 9 bases between the two ends. The germline V gene has CDR1 SGHTA and CDR2 FQGNSA. This CDR3 region has 12 residues. The CDR3 DNA reads TGTGCCAGCAGCGCCCCTAGCGATACGCAGTATTTT. Translation gives CASSAPSDTQYF.

The table lists this clone with a few counts. The chain carries TRBV18 and TRBJ1-1, with a tentative D call TRBD1 (5 bases). The germline gives CDR1 KGHSH, CDR2 LQKENI. The CDR3 runs 14 residues. Trimming cost V 3 bases and J 4 bases, with 12 bases left between them. CDR3 in DNA: TGTGCCAGCTCACCTACAGGAGGAGCCACTGAAGCTTTCTTT. This sequence encodes CASSPTGGATEAFF.

CDR3 coding DNA: TGTGCCATCAGTGTTGGACAGGGGACAGGCTACACCTTC. It encodes CAISVGQGTGYTF. The V and J genes are TRBV10-3 and TRBJ1-2; 9 bases agree with TRBD1. Germline trimming cut 4 bases from V and 8 bases from J; bases unmatched to any gene: 5. Germline values: CDR1 ENHRY, CDR2 SYGVKD. This CDR3 is built from 13 residues.

The chain combines TRBV6-5 with TRBJ2-7, with D possibly being TRBD2 (7 bases). Germline CDR1 MNHEY, CDR2 SVGAGI. V was cut by 4 bases and J by 3 bases, with 19 bases left in between. This CDR3 is built from 16 residues. Here the CDR3 reads CASSSNGGANNYEQYF. As DNA, the CDR3 is TGTGCCAGCAGTTCAAATGGGGGGGCGAATAACTACGAGCAGTACTTC.

This sequence joins TRBV2 and TRBJ2-5; D is uncertain. The CDR3 runs to 10 residues. The V gene's germline CDR1 is SNHLY and CDR2 FYNNEI. The ends were cut back, 6 bases at V and 5 bases at J, with 4 bases in the middle. DNA of the CDR3: TGTGCCAGCAGGAGGGAGACCCAGTACTTC. Its translation: CASRRETQYF.

V gene TRBV5-8 combines with J gene TRBJ1-5; no definite D call. The germline V gene encodes CDR1 SGHTS and CDR2 YDEGEE. The CDR3 has 13 amino acids. Trimming removed 2 bases at V and 11 bases at J, with 14 bases between. The CDR3 bases are TGTGCCAGCAGCTTTAGAGTAAAAGGAGCCCAGCATTTT. Amino acids: CASSFRVKGAQHF.

Turning to this clone: The same CDR3 can be traced to other DNA sequences in this sample. V usage is TRBV5-6 and J usage is TRBJ1-2; D uncertain. Germline lookup yields CDR1 SGHDT and CDR2 YYEEEE. The V gene lost 0 bases and the J gene lost 4 bases, with 4 bases spanning the gap. CDR3 size: 12 residues. The CDR3 region has the DNA TGTGCCAGCAGCTTGGCTAGCTATGGCTACACCTTC. It yields the protein CASSLASYGYTF.

This chain joins TRBV5-4 and TRBJ1-2, with 7 nucleotides matching TRBD1. Looked up from germline, CDR1 is SGHNT and CDR2 is YYREEE (reference sequence). Germline trimming cut 4 bases from V and 5 bases from J; bases unmatched to any gene: 14. The CDR3 covers 16 residues. The CDR3, as DNA: TGTGCCAGCAGCACCGGGGACAGTATCTCCCCATATGGCTACACCTTC. It codes for CASSTGDSISPYGYTF. Based on the CDR3 plus reference TRBV5-4 and TRBJ1-2, the full variable domain is ETGVTQSPTHLIKTRGQQVTLRCSSQSGHNTVSWYQQALGQGPQFIFQYYREEENGRGNFPPRFSGLQFPNYSSELNVNALELDDSALYLCASSTGDSISPYGYTFGSGTRLTVV.

This sequence joins TRBV2 and TRBJ1-5; 7 positions match TRBD1. CDR3 length: 16 amino acids. J gave up 2 bases and V 5 bases, and 9 bases lay outside the gene matches. CDR1 and CDR2 (germline): SNHLY, FYNNEI. CDR3: CASSWEGAYGNQPQHF. CDR3 nucleotides: TGTGCCAGCAGTTGGGAGGGGGCATATGGCAATCAGCCCCAGCATTTT. Using reference TRBV2 and TRBJ1-5 for the parts outside the CDR3, the full variable domain is EPEVTQTPSHQVTQMGQEVILRCVPISNHLYFYWYRQILGQKVEFLVSFYNNEISEKSEIFDDQFSVERPDGSNFTLKIRSTKLEDSAMYFCASSWEGAYGNQPQHFGDGTRLSIL.

This chain connects TRBV7-3 to TRBJ2-3, with no clear D. Between the trimmed V and J ends, which lost 5 bases and 4 bases, there was a span of 7 bases. There are 12 residues in the CDR3. Germline V lookup: CDR1 SGHTA, CDR2 FQGTGA. CDR3: CASSPGPDTQYF. CDR3 coding DNA: TGTGCCAGCAGCCCCGGACCAGATACGCAGTATTTT.

The rearrangement joins TRBV11-2 to TRBJ2-5; D is uncertain. The V gene's germline CDR1 is SGHAT and CDR2 FQNNGV. The CDR3 length is 13 residues. V lost 3 bases to trimming and J lost 2 bases, with 7 bases between them. Here the CDR3 reads CASSLGHQETQYF. CDR3 coding DNA: TGTGCCAGCAGCTTGGGCCATCAAGAGACCCAGTACTTC.

V and J are TRBV11-3 and TRBJ2-3; no clear D gene. This CDR3 is 13 amino acids long. Looked up from germline, CDR1 is SGHNT and CDR2 is YENEEA. The V end was cut by 3 bases, the J end by 3 bases, with 7 bases between. The chain's CDR3 is CASSLAGTDTQYF. The CDR3 nucleotides are TGTGCCAGCAGCTTGGCCGGAACAGATACGCAGTATTTT.